This entry is about one TCR beta chain. Original analysis: Counts of nucleated cells, estimated from reference gene primer amplification, were obtained. Produced via immunoSEQ multiplex PCR; TCRdb's table is partial and in-frame only. V, J and clone size are taken as reported in that table, and D and trimming were inferred from the DNA itself. This sample has 200,000 to 250,000 clones, with around four fifths found just once. The data originate from a study of blood T cell repertoires in COVID-19. Study-wide context: The samples span acute and convalescent COVID-19 from the United States, Italy and Spain.

CDR1 and CDR2 from the germline V gene are SGDLS and YYNGEE. This CDR3 comprises 16 residues. V shed 4 bases and J 7 bases; nucleotides not matched to a gene: 15. Input material: peripheral blood. This receptor was identified in a woman aged 60-75 years who had recovered from COVID-19. The J gene is TRBJ2-7, the V gene TRBV9; 9 bases are a match to TRBD2. CDR3 sequence: CASSPSRLAVVREQYF. CDR3 nucleotides: TGTGCCAGCAGCCCCAGCCGACTAGCGGTCGTAAGGGAGCAGTACTTC.